This TCR beta chain derives from a study of OX40 agonist ivuxolimab in advanced cancers. Study-wide results and caveats: Relative to CD4+ cells, CD8+ T cells on average had more expanded clones. Expanded peripheral T-cell antigen specificity went undetermined.

Note on this clone: What it recognizes is unknown.

Germline CDR1 and CDR2: SNHLY and FYNNEI. This CDR3 region has 13 residues. Trimming removed 3 bases from V and 7 bases from J, with 12 bases in between. The repertoire was sequenced with immunoSEQ multiplex PCR; TCRdb's copy has only in-frame clones and lacks some. The data hold about 55,000 clones, with 80% to 90% observed a single time. This clonotype was sampled from an adult with an advanced solid tumor such as melanoma, head and neck, liver or kidney cancer. The chain employs TRBV2 and TRBJ2-5; D unclear. Sequencing used CD4+ or CD8+ T cells sorted from blood, obtained in a trial of the OX40 agonist ivuxolimab. The CDR3 DNA is TGTGCCAGCAGTGAGGGCAGGTTGGGGACCCAGTACTTC. Amino acid sequence: CASSEGRLGTQYF. Drawing the rest from reference TRBV2 and TRBJ2-5, the complete variable domain is EPEVTQTPSHQVTQMGQEVILRCVPISNHLYFYWYRQILGQKVEFLVSFYNNEISEKSEIFDDQFSVERPDGSNFTLKIRSTKLEDSAMYFCASSEGRLGTQYFGPGTRLLVL.